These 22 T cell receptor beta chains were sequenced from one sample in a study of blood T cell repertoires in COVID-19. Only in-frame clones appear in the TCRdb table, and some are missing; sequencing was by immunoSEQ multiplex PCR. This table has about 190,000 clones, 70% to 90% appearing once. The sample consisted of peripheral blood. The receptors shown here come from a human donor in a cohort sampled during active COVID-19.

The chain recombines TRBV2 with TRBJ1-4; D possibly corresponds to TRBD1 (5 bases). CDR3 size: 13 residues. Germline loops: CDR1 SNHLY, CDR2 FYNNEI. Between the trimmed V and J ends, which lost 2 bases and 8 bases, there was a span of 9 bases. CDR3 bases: TGTGCCAGCAGTGAACAGGGTGAGGAAAAACTGTTTTTT. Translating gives CASSEQGEEKLFF.

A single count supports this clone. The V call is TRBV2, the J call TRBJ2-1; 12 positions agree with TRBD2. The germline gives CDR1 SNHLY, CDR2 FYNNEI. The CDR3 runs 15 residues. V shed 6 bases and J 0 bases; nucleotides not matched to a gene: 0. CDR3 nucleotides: TGTGCCAGCAGGACTAGCGGGGGCTCCTACAATGAGCAGTTCTTC. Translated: CASRTSGGSYNEQFF.

The CDR3, as DNA: TGCGCCAGCAGCTTGATTCCAGACTCCTACGAGCAGTACTTC. Translating it yields CASSLIPDSYEQYF. The chain links TRBV5-1 to TRBJ2-7; D gene uncertain. With 1 base removed from V and 0 bases from J, the gap between germline ends came to 8 bases. The CDR3 covers 14 residues. Germline V lookup: CDR1 SGHRS, CDR2 YFSETQ. Looking up the rest from reference TRBV5-1 and TRBJ2-7 gives the full variable domain: KAGVTQTPRYLIKTRGQQVTLSCSPISGHRSVSWYQQTPGQGLQFLFEYFSETQRNKGNFPGRFSGRQFSNSRSEMNVSTLELGDSALYLCASSLIPDSYEQYFGPGTRLTVT.

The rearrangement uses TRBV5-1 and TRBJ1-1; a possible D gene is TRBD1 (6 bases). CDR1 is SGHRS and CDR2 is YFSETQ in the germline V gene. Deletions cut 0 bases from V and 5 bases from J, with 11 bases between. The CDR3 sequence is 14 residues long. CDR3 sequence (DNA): TGCGCCAGCAGCTTGGATCCAGGGGTGACTGAAGCTTTCTTT. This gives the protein CASSLDPGVTEAFF.

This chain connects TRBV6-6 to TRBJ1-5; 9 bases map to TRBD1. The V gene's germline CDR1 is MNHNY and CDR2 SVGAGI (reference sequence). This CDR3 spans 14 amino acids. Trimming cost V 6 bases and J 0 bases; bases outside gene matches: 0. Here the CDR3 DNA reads TGTGCCAGCAGGACAGGGGGTAGCAATCAGCCCCAGCATTTT. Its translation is CASRTGGSNQPQHF.

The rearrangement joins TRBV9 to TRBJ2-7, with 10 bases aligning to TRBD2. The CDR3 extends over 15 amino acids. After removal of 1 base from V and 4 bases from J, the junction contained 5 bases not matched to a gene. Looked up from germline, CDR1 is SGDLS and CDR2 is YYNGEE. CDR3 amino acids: CASSVTASGSYEQYF. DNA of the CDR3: TGTGCCAGCAGCGTAACGGCTAGCGGGAGTTACGAGCAGTACTTC.

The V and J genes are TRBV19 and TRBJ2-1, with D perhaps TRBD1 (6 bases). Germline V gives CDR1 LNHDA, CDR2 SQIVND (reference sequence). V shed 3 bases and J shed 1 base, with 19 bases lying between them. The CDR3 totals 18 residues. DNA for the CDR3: TGTGCCAGTAGTATCCGGAGATACAGGGAATCATCCTACAATGAGCAGTTCTTC. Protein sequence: CASSIRRYRESSYNEQFF. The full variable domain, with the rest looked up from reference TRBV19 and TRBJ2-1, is DGGITQSPKYLFRKEGQNVTLSCEQNLNHDAMYWYRQDPGQGLRLIYYSQIVNDFQKGDIAEGYSVSREKKESFPLTVTSAQKNPTAFYLCASSIRRYRESSYNEQFFGPGTRLTVL.

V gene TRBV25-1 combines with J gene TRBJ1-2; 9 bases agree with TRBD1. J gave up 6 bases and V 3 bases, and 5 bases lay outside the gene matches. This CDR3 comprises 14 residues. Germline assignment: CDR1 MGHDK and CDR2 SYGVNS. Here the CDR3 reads CASSDLGQGNGYTF. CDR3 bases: TGTGCCAGCAGTGACCTAGGACAGGGGAATGGCTACACCTTC.

In DNA form, the CDR3 reads TGCAGCGTTGATGGGGCAGGGGGCGATGGGTTCTTC. Residues: CSVDGAGGDGFF. The V and J genes are TRBV29-1 and TRBJ2-1; 8 bases are a match to TRBD1. V dropped 3 bases and J dropped 15; count of bases not matched to a gene: 10. CDR3 length equals 12 residues. The germline CDR1 and CDR2 sequences are SQVTM and ANQGSEA.

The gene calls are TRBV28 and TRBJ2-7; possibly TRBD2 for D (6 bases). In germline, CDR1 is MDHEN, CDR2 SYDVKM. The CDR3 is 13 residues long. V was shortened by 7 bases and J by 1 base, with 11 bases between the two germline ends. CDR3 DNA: TGTGCCAGCATTGGACTAAATTCCTACGAGCAGTACTTC. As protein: CASIGLNSYEQYF.

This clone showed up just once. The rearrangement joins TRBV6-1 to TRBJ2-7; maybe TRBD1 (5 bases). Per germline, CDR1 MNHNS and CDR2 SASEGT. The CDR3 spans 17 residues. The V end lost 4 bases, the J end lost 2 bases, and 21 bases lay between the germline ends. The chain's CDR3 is CASSAQRGPTRTYEQYF. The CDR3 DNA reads TGTGCCAGCAGTGCTCAAAGGGGTCCGACGCGTACCTACGAGCAGTACTTC.

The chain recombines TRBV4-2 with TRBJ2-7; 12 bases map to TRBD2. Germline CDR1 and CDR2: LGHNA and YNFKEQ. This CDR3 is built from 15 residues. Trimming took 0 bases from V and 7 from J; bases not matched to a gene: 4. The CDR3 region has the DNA TGTGCCAGCAGCCAAGAGCTAGCGGGAGGGTGGGAGCAGTACTTC. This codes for CASSQELAGGWEQYF.

CDR3 DNA: TGCGCCAGCAGCGACGACAGGGGTCGGGGCAATCAGCCCCAGCATTTT. Amino acids: CASSDDRGRGNQPQHF. The chain combines TRBV4-1 with TRBJ1-5; 8 bases fit TRBD1. The ends lost 5 bases at V and 2 bases at J; junction bases unmatched: 8. CDR3 length: 16 residues. CDR1 is MGHRA, CDR2 YSYEKL, per germline.

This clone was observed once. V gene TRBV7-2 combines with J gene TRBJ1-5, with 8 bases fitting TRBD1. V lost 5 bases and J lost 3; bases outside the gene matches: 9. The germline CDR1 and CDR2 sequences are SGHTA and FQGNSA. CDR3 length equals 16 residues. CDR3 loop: CASSLYGQGANQPQHF. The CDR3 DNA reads TGTGCCAGCAGCCTCTACGGACAGGGAGCCAATCAGCCCCAGCATTTT.

This chain's CDR3 is CASSLAGGKPYEQYF. The CDR3 DNA is TGTGCCAGCAGCCTAGCTGGCGGGAAGCCCTACGAGCAGTACTTC. The chain joins TRBV14 to TRBJ2-7; maybe TRBD2 (6 bases). Germline CDR1 and CDR2: SGHDN and FVKESK. This CDR3 region has 15 residues. Trimming removed 4 bases at V and 2 bases at J, with 15 bases between.

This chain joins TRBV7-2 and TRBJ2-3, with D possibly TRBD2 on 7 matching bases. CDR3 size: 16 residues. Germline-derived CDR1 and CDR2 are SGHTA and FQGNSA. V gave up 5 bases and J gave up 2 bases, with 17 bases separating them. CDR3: CASSPNAGALTDTQYF. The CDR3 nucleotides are TGTGCCAGCAGCCCCAACGCGGGGGCCCTCACAGATACGCAGTATTTT.

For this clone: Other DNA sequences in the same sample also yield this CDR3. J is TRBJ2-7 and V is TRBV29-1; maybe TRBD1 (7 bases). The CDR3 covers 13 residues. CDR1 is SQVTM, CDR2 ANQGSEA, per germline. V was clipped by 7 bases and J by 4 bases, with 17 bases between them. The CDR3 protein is CSARQGGSYEQYF. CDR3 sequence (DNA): TGCAGCGCCCGACAGGGAGGTTCGTACGAGCAGTACTTC.

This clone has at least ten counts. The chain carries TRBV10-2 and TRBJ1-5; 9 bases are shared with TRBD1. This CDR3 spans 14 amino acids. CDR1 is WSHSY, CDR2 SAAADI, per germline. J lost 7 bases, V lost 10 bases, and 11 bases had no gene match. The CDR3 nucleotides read TGCGCCACCGAACCGGGACAGGGAAGCCAGCCCCAGCATTTT. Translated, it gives CATEPGQGSQPQHF.

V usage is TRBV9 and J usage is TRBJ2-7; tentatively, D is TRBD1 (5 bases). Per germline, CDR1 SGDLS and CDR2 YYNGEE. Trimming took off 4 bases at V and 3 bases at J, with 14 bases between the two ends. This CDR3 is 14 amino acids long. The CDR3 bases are TGTGCCAGCAGCCCCGCGACTCAGGGCTACGAGCAGTACTTC. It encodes CASSPATQGYEQYF.

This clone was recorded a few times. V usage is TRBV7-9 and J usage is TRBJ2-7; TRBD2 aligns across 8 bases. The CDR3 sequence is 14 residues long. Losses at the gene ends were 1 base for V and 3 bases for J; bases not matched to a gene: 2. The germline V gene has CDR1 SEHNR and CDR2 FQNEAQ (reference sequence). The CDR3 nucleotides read TGTGCCAGCAGCTTAGGGACTAGCAGCTACGAGCAGTACTTC. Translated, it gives CASSLGTSSYEQYF. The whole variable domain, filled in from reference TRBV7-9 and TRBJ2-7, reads DTGVSQNPRHKITKRGQNVTFRCDPISEHNRLYWYRQTLGQGPEFLTYFQNEAQLEKSRLLSDRFSAERPKGSFSTLEIQRTEQGDSAMYLCASSLGTSSYEQYFGPGTRLTVT.

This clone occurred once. DNA for the CDR3: TGTGCCAGCAGTTTTACCAAGGGACAGCCGTTCTACGAGCAGTACTTC. It is translated as CASSFTKGQPFYEQYF. This rearrangement joins TRBV27 to TRBJ2-7; 7 nucleotides align to TRBD1. This CDR3 is built from 16 residues. The germline gives CDR1 MNHEY, CDR2 SMNVEV (reference sequence). Trimming at V came to 3 bases and at J to 3 bases, leaving 11 bases not matched to a gene.

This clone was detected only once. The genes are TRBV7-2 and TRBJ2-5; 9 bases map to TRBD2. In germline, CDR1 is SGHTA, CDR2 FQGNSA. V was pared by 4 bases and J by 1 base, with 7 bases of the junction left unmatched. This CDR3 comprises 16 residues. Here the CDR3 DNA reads TGTGCCAGCAGCTCAGGCGGGGGGGGGCTCCAAGAGACCCAGTACTTC. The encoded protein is CASSSGGGGLQETQYF.